The clone carrying this TCR beta chain was detected a few times. This specimen belongs to a study of blood T cell repertoires in COVID-19. Study as a whole: Acute-phase and convalescent COVID-19 samples originated in the United States, Italy and Spain. PBMCs, B-cell-depleted T cells, or T cells were the source of the cDNA or gDNA that made up the material.

In the original processing: Quantification of nucleated cells was approximated via reference gene primer amplification. Some clones are missing from TCRdb's copy, which holds only in-frame ones; the method was immunoSEQ multiplex PCR. V, J and clone size were drawn from that table, and D and trimming were deduced from the DNA. Of under 250,000 clones in the sample, 88% were seen once. The V gene's germline CDR1 is SNHLY and CDR2 FYNNEI. The CDR3 is made up of 13 amino acids. The V end lost 3 bases, the J end lost 5 bases, and 11 bases lay between the germline ends. Source material: peripheral blood. V usage is TRBV2 and J usage is TRBJ2-7; the D gene is possibly TRBD1 (5 bases). The source of this sequence is a woman aged 60-75 years with acute or convalescent COVID-19. The CDR3 DNA follows: TGTGCCAGCAGTGAGGCAGGGTTCCACGAGCAGTACTTC. It translates to CASSEAGFHEQYF.